This T cell receptor beta chain was observed in a study of somatic mutations in cytotoxic T cells in rheumatoid arthritis. The study, taken as a whole, reports: Unidentified antigens were the targets of the expanded CD8+ clones.

In the case of this clone: Its antigen is currently unknown.

Positive magnetic bead selection, which isolated the CD4+ and CD8+ cells, was followed by a flow cytometry check of purity. The germline V gene has CDR1 MNHEY and CDR2 SVGAGI. V gave up 6 bases and J gave up 5 bases; unmatched junction bases: 6. The CDR3 covers 14 residues. Profiling relied on immunoSEQ multiplex PCR, and the TCRdb table lists in-frame clones only, not all of them. The sample records tens of thousands of clones, about 81% being singletons. Sequencing was carried out using CD8+ T cells sorted from blood. The V and J genes are TRBV6-5 and TRBJ1-1; 10 bases are a match to TRBD1. This sequence was found in an adult with rheumatoid arthritis. The CDR3 protein is CASSPGTGETEAFF. The CDR3 coding sequence is TGTGCCAGCAGCCCCGGGACAGGGGAAACTGAAGCTTTCTTT.